Each of the 5 T cell receptor beta chains below was sequenced from the same sample in a study of T cell clones after liver transplantation. Repertoires were generated with immunoSEQ multiplex PCR, while TCRdb's copy carries only in-frame clones and drops some. Of 75,000 to 100,000 clones in the sample, 65% to 85% were seen once. Material: CD4+ T cells from blood, obtained just over 45 months after liver transplant. Source of these receptors: a human patient who received a liver transplant. These T cells may partly come from the graft donor.

The chain employs TRBV2 and TRBJ2-7; the D gene is possibly TRBD2 (6 bases). This CDR3 is built from 11 residues. The V and J ends lost 8 bases and 7 bases respectively, with 12 bases between them. Germline CDR1 SNHLY, CDR2 FYNNEI. This CDR3 is CASQIAGEQYF. The CDR3 nucleotides are TGTGCCAGCCAAATCGCGGGGGAGCAGTACTTC. The full variable domain, rest sourced from reference TRBV2 and TRBJ2-7, is EPEVTQTPSHQVTQMGQEVILRCVPISNHLYFYWYRQILGQKVEFLVSFYNNEISEKSEIFDDQFSVERPDGSNFTLKIRSTKLEDSAMYFCASQIAGEQYFGPGTRLTVT.

The chain carries TRBV9 and TRBJ1-5; D is uncertain. The V gene lost 4 bases and the J gene lost 4 bases, with 15 bases spanning the gap. Per the germline V gene, CDR1 is SGDLS and CDR2 is YYNGEE. The CDR3 consists of 15 residues. The CDR3 DNA follows: TGTGCCAGCAGCATAGCTACCTCGGGAAATCAGCCCCAGCATTTT. Its protein product is CASSIATSGNQPQHF.

The rearrangement uses TRBV10-1 and TRBJ1-1; D may be TRBD1 (5 bases). There are 16 residues in the CDR3. Germline CDR1 is WNHNN and CDR2 is SYGVQD (reference sequence). Trimming pared 5 bases from V and 2 bases from J, leaving 18 bases between. The CDR3 sequence: CASSSSPDTINTEAFF. The CDR3 region has the DNA TGCGCCAGCAGTAGTAGTCCGGACACTATTAACACTGAAGCTTTCTTT.

This clone was detected only a few times. The CDR3 loop is CASSAPDSRADTQYF. CDR3 coding DNA: TGCGCCAGCAGCGCGCCTGACTCTAGAGCAGATACGCAGTATTTT. The rearrangement joins TRBV5-1 to TRBJ2-3; no clear D. Germline V gene lookup returns CDR1 SGHRS and CDR2 YFSETQ. V shed 4 bases and J shed 4 bases, with 16 bases lying between them. The CDR3 runs to 15 residues. Combining the CDR3 with reference TRBV5-1 and TRBJ2-3 gives the whole variable domain KAGVTQTPRYLIKTRGQQVTLSCSPISGHRSVSWYQQTPGQGLQFLFEYFSETQRNKGNFPGRFSGRQFSNSRSEMNVSTLELGDSALYLCASSAPDSRADTQYFGPGTRLTVL.

The chain recombines TRBV5-6 with TRBJ2-7, with D perhaps matching TRBD1 (5 bases). V lost 4 bases to trimming and J lost 2 bases, with 22 bases between them. CDR1 and CDR2 from the germline V gene are SGHDT and YYEEEE. This CDR3 comprises 17 residues. The CDR3 loop is CASSHLPRTRSPYEQYF. The CDR3 nucleotides read TGTGCCAGCAGCCATCTCCCCCGGACACGTAGTCCCTACGAGCAGTACTTC.